The rows below give T cell receptor beta chains drawn from one sample of a study of cytotoxic CD8 clonotypes in ibrutinib-treated CLL. The table came from immunoSEQ multiplex PCR; TCRdb's copy has only in-frame clones and leaves some out. The table shows roughly 130,000 clones, with around 90% occurring only once. Sequenced material: PBMCs, taken after 12 months of ibrutinib treatment. These receptors all come from a human donor with chronic lymphocytic leukemia. Both conserved end residues are part of each CDR3. D genes are given only for firm matches. Clone size is not always given. Where it is, it says once, few, many or a class for expanded clones.

j_call: TRBJ1-4
clone_size: -
d_call: TRBD1
v_call: TRBV6-6
cdr3_aa: CASSLLQGGDEKLFF
cdr3_nt: TGTGCCAGCAGTCTACTACAGGGGGGGGATGAAAAACTGTTTTTT

j_call: TRBJ2-5
clone_size: -
d_call: -
v_call: TRBV2
cdr3_aa: CASSSRDTQETQYF
cdr3_nt: TGTGCCAGCAGCTCCAGGGACACTCAAGAGACCCAGTACTTC

j_call: TRBJ2-1
clone_size: -
d_call: TRBD2
v_call: TRBV7-9
cdr3_aa: CASSPLTSGDFNEQFF
cdr3_nt: TGTGCCAGCAGCCCCCTGACTAGCGGGGATTTCAATGAGCAGTTCTTC

j_call: TRBJ2-1
clone_size: -
d_call: -
v_call: TRBV19
cdr3_aa: CASSIRAQGEVNEQFF
cdr3_nt: TGTGCCAGTAGTATAAGGGCCCAGGGGGAGGTAAATGAGCAGTTCTTC

j_call: TRBJ2-1
clone_size: -
d_call: TRBD2
v_call: TRBV9
cdr3_aa: CASSVTSGSYNEQFF
cdr3_nt: TGTGCCAGCAGCGTGACTAGCGGCTCCTACAATGAGCAGTTCTTC

j_call: TRBJ2-7
clone_size: -
d_call: -
v_call: TRBV10-1
cdr3_aa: CASSGGDYEQYF
cdr3_nt: TGCGCCAGCAGCGGGGGCGACTACGAGCAGTACTTC

j_call: TRBJ1-5
clone_size: -
d_call: -
v_call: TRBV7-2
cdr3_aa: CASSLAAVGEHQPQHF
cdr3_nt: TGTGCCAGCAGCTTAGCGGCTGTCGGGGAGCATCAGCCCCAGCATTTT

j_call: TRBJ2-2
clone_size: -
d_call: -
v_call: TRBV7-9
cdr3_aa: CASSFQGTTGELFF
cdr3_nt: TGTGCCAGCAGCTTTCAGGGTACCACCGGGGAGCTGTTTTTT

j_call: TRBJ2-7
clone_size: few
d_call: TRBD2
v_call: TRBV27
cdr3_aa: CASSLSIRVAGGIYEQYF
cdr3_nt: TGTGCCAGCAGTTTATCGATAAGGGTGGCGGGAGGGATCTACGAGCAGTACTTC

j_call: TRBJ2-1
clone_size: -
d_call: TRBD2
v_call: TRBV4-3
cdr3_aa: CASSQPPGTSINEQFF
cdr3_nt: TGCGCCAGCAGCCAGCCTCCCGGGACTAGTATCAATGAGCAGTTCTTC

j_call: TRBJ2-2
clone_size: -
d_call: TRBD2
v_call: TRBV14
cdr3_aa: CASSPRLADTGELFF
cdr3_nt: TGTGCCAGCAGCCCACGACTAGCGGACACCGGGGAGCTGTTTTTT

j_call: TRBJ2-7
clone_size: -
d_call: TRBD1
v_call: TRBV28
cdr3_aa: CANGTKDRTYEQYF
cdr3_nt: TGTGCCAACGGAACGAAGGACAGGACCTACGAGCAGTACTTC

j_call: TRBJ1-5
clone_size: -
d_call: -
v_call: TRBV7-2
cdr3_aa: CASSPVAAENQPQHF
cdr3_nt: TGTGCCAGCAGCCCAGTGGCGGCAGAGAATCAGCCCCAGCATTTT

j_call: TRBJ1-3
clone_size: -
d_call: -
v_call: TRBV11-2
cdr3_aa: CASSLDRPGNTIYF
cdr3_nt: TGTGCCAGCAGCTTAGACAGGCCTGGAAACACCATATATTTT

j_call: TRBJ1-3
clone_size: -
d_call: -
v_call: TRBV19
cdr3_aa: CASSGTGSSGNTIYF
cdr3_nt: TGTGCCAGTAGTGGAACAGGGAGCTCTGGAAACACCATATATTTT

j_call: TRBJ2-1
clone_size: -
d_call: -
v_call: TRBV11-1
cdr3_aa: CASSLSSRSAEQFF
cdr3_nt: TGTGCCAGCAGCTTATCCAGTAGGTCCGCTGAGCAGTTCTTC

j_call: TRBJ2-3
clone_size: -
d_call: TRBD2
v_call: TRBV7-3
cdr3_aa: CASSFSGRAGDTQYF
cdr3_nt: TGTGCCAGCAGCTTTAGCGGGAGGGCCGGAGATACGCAGTATTTT

j_call: TRBJ2-7
clone_size: -
d_call: -
v_call: TRBV2
cdr3_aa: CASKKEAVEYEQYF
cdr3_nt: TGTGCCAGCAAAAAGGAGGCAGTTGAATACGAGCAGTACTTC

j_call: TRBJ2-7
clone_size: -
d_call: -
v_call: TRBV19
cdr3_aa: CASKPGGADSYEQYF
cdr3_nt: TGTGCCAGTAAGCCGGGGGGCGCGGACTCCTACGAGCAGTACTTC

j_call: TRBJ2-7
clone_size: -
d_call: TRBD2
v_call: TRBV5-5
cdr3_aa: CASSLGVRAGGSHEQYF
cdr3_nt: TGTGCCAGCAGCTTGGGTGTGCGAGCGGGAGGCTCCCACGAGCAGTACTTC

j_call: TRBJ2-4
clone_size: once
d_call: -
v_call: TRBV30
cdr3_aa: CAWSVMGGRLDIQYF
cdr3_nt: TGTGCCTGGAGTGTAATGGGGGGCCGATTAGACATTCAGTACTTC